Following are 13 T cell receptor beta chains from one sample sequenced in a study of shared clonotypes between healthy human individuals. Using immunoSEQ multiplex PCR, the repertoire was profiled, and TCRdb retains in-frame clones only, with some absent. The sample yields approximately 1,500,000 clones, approximately 98% seen once. Sequenced input: naive CD4+ T cells sorted from blood. This sample's subset: CD45RA+ positively selected. The receptors shown here come from a man aged 30-40 years in good health.

The chain has TRBV6-5 and TRBJ2-7, with a possible D match to TRBD1 (6 bases). In germline, CDR1 is MNHEY, CDR2 SVGAGI. V was shortened by 6 bases and J by 1 base, with 13 bases between the two germline ends. This CDR3 comprises 14 residues. In DNA form, the CDR3 reads TGTGCCAGCAGGACCCCAGGGGATTCCTACGAGCAGTACTTC. Its protein is CASRTPGDSYEQYF.

The chain couples TRBV28 to TRBJ2-1, with 10 bases identical to TRBD1. After removal of 4 bases from V and 4 bases from J, the junction contained 7 bases not matched to a gene. This CDR3 has 16 amino acids. Germline CDR1 reads MDHEN; CDR2 reads SYDVKM. The CDR3 region is CASSSSGQGPYNEQFF. The CDR3 coding sequence is TGTGCCAGCAGTTCATCGGGACAGGGGCCTTACAATGAGCAGTTCTTC.

The V and J genes are TRBV11-2 and TRBJ2-3; D is ambiguous. V lost 1 base and J lost 0, with 11 bases in between. This CDR3 comprises 16 residues. Germline V CDR1 and CDR2: SGHAT, FQNNGV. CDR3 protein: CASSLGLGSSTDTQYF. The CDR3 DNA reads as TGTGCCAGCAGCTTAGGGTTGGGCAGTAGCACAGATACGCAGTATTTT.

This rearrangement joins TRBV27 to TRBJ2-7; D not certain. V lost 7 bases, J lost 1 base, and 14 bases lay in between. The CDR3 contains 14 residues. Germline lookup yields CDR1 MNHEY and CDR2 SMNVEV (reference sequence). Written as DNA, the CDR3 is TGTGCCAGCACTCCGAGGCTTACTTCCTACGAGCAGTACTTC. Amino acids: CASTPRLTSYEQYF.

On this clone: This sample also contains other DNA sequences that code for the same CDR3. The chain combines TRBV27 with TRBJ2-7; TRBD2 matches 13 bases. In germline, CDR1 is MNHEY, CDR2 SMNVEV (reference sequence). J gave up 3 bases and V 4 bases, and 3 bases lay outside the gene matches. The CDR3 runs to 15 residues. The CDR3 bases are TGTGCCAGCAGTTCTCGGACTAGCGGGAGCTACGAGCAGTACTTC. Its translation: CASSSRTSGSYEQYF.

J is TRBJ1-5 and V is TRBV28; no reliable D call. V was trimmed by 5 bases and J by 7 bases, leaving 15 bases between them. The CDR3 has 14 amino acids. Germline CDR1 reads MDHEN; CDR2 reads SYDVKM. The CDR3 region has the DNA TGTGCCAGCAGTCTACGACAATCCCCCCAGCCCCAGCATTTT. As protein: CASSLRQSPQPQHF.

The CDR3 sequence is CASSPSPASSYEQYF. CDR3 nucleotides: TGTGCCAGCAGCCCCTCGCCGGCCAGCTCCTACGAGCAGTACTTC. This chain links TRBV11-3 with TRBJ2-7; D is undetermined. The V end was cut by 5 bases, the J end by 0 bases, with 14 bases between. CDR1 is SGHNT and CDR2 is YENEEA in the germline V gene. This CDR3 region has 15 residues.

J is TRBJ1-5 and V is TRBV28, with 7 positions matching TRBD1. The V and J ends lost 4 bases and 4 bases, in that order; junction bases with no gene match: 7. CDR3 length equals 15 residues. Germline V lookup: CDR1 MDHEN, CDR2 SYDVKM. The CDR3 protein is CASSSRQGPNQPQHF. In nucleotides, the CDR3 is TGTGCCAGCAGTTCTCGACAGGGACCTAATCAGCCCCAGCATTTT.

The J gene is TRBJ1-2, the V gene TRBV19, with 7 positions matching TRBD1. Looked up from germline, CDR1 is LNHDA and CDR2 is SQIVND (reference sequence). The length of the CDR3 is 13 residues. V shed 6 bases, J shed 2 bases, and the junction held 3 bases outside the gene matches. Here the CDR3 reads CASRMDRNYGYTF. The CDR3 DNA reads as TGTGCCAGTAGGATGGACAGGAACTATGGCTACACCTTC.

A word on this clone: One end of the junction fails to match germline, which may point to a read error. The chain recombines TRBV7-7 with TRBJ2-5; the match to TRBD2 covers 7 bases. This CDR3 comprises 16 residues. Germline CDR1 is SSHAT and CDR2 is FNYEAQ (reference sequence). CDR3 region: CASSGFAGRDQETQYF. The CDR3 DNA reads TGTGCTAGCAGCGGTTTTGCGGGGAGGGACCAAGAGACCCAGTACTTC.

The chain employs TRBV30 and TRBJ2-7; 13 bases match TRBD2. Per the germline V gene, CDR1 is GTSNPN and CDR2 is SVGIG (reference sequence). CDR3 length: 15 amino acids. J lost 5 bases, V lost 5 bases, and 9 bases had no gene match. This chain's CDR3 is CAWSLGTSGINEQYF. The DNA for the CDR3 is TGTGCCTGGTCCCTCGGGACTAGCGGGATAAACGAGCAGTACTTC.

The rearrangement uses TRBV10-2 and TRBJ2-2, with TRBD2 matching over 8 bases. The germline V gene has CDR1 WSHSY and CDR2 SAAADI. The CDR3 spans 16 residues. V shed 6 bases, J shed 0 bases, and the junction held 6 bases outside the gene matches. The CDR3 sequence is CASRGVSGTNTGELFF. The CDR3 DNA reads as TGCGCCAGCAGGGGGGTTAGCGGGACGAACACCGGGGAGCTGTTTTTT.

This clone is a singleton in its sample. J is TRBJ2-1 and V is TRBV5-4, with D perhaps TRBD2 (6 bases). The CDR3 totals 14 residues. Germline lookup yields CDR1 SGHNT and CDR2 YYREEE (reference sequence). Deletions cut 7 bases from V and 5 bases from J, with 16 bases between. The DNA for the CDR3 is TGTGCCAGCTCCCCCGTAAGCGGGCACAATGAGCAGTTCTTC. It is translated as CASSPVSGHNEQFF.